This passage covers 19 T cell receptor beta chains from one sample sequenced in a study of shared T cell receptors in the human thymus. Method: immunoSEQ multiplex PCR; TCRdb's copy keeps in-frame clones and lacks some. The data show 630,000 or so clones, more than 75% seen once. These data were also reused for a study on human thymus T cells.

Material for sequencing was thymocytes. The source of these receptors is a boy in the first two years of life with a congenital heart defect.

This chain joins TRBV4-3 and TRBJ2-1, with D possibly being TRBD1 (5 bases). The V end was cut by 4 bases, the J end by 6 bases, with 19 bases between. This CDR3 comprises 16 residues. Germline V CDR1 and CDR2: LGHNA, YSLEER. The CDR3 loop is CASSPRSQKRGNEQFF. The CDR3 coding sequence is TGCGCCAGCAGCCCAAGAAGCCAGAAAAGGGGCAATGAGCAGTTCTTC.

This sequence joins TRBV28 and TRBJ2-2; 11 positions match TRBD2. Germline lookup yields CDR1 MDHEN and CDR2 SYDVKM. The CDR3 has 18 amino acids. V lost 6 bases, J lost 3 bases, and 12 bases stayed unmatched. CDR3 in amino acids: CASSQTGGLAGYTGELFF. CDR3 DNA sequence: TGTGCCAGCAGCCAAACTGGAGGACTAGCGGGTTACACCGGGGAGCTGTTTTTT.

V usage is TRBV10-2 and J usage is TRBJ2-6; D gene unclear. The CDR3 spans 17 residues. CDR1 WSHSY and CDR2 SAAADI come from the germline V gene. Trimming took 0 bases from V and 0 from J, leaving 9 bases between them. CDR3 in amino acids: CASSESLLNSGANVLTF. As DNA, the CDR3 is TGCGCCAGCAGTGAGTCCCTACTGAACTCTGGGGCCAACGTCCTGACTTTC.

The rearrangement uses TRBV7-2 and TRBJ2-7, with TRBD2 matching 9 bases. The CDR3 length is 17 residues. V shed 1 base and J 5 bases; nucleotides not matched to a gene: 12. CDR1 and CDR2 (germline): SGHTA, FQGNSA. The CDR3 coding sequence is TGTGCCAGCAGCTTAGGGGGTTCTAGCGGGAAGCGGGACGAGCAGTACTTC. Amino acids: CASSLGGSSGKRDEQYF.

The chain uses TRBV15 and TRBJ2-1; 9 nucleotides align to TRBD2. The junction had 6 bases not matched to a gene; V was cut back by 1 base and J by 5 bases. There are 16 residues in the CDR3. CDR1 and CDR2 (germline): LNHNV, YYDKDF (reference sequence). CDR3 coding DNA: TGTGCCACCAGCAGAGTGACTAGCGGTCTTCACAATGAGCAGTTCTTC. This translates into CATSRVTSGLHNEQFF.

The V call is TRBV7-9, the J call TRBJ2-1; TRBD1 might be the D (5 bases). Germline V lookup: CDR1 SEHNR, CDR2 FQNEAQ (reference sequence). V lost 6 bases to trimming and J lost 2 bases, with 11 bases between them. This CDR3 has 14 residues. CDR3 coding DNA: TGTGCCAGCAGTGCCAGGGTAGCCTACAATGAGCAGTTCTTC. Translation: CASSARVAYNEQFF. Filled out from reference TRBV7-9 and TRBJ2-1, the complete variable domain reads DTGVSQNPRHKITKRGQNVTFRCDPISEHNRLYWYRQTLGQGPEFLTYFQNEAQLEKSRLLSDRFSAERPKGSFSTLEIQRTEQGDSAMYLCASSARVAYNEQFFGPGTRLTVL.

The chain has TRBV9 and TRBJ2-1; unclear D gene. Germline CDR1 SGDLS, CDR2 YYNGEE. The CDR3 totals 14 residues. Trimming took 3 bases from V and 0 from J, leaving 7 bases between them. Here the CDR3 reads CASSGRSSYNEQFF. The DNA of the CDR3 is TGTGCCAGCAGCGGGAGAAGCTCCTACAATGAGCAGTTCTTC.

This chain's CDR3 is CASSLPTGGEEKLFF. CDR3 sequence (DNA): TGTGCCAGCAGCCTCCCCACAGGGGGCGAAGAAAAACTGTTTTTT. J is TRBJ1-4 and V is TRBV25-1; TRBD1 agrees at 9 bases. V shed 6 bases and J 8 bases; nucleotides not matched to a gene: 10. This CDR3 spans 15 amino acids. Germline CDR1 reads MGHDK; CDR2 reads SYGVNS.

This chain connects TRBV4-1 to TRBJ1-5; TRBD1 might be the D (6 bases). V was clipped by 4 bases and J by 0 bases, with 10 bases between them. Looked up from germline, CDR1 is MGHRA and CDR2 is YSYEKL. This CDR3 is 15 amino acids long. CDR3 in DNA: TGCGCCAGCAGCCGACAGGACAATAGCAATCAGCCCCAGCATTTT. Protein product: CASSRQDNSNQPQHF.

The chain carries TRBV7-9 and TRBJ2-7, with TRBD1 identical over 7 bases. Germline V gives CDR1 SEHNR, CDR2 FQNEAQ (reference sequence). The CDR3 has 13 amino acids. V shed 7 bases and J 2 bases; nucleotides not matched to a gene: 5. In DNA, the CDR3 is TGTGCCAGCACCGGGACAGATCCCTACGAGCAGTACTTC. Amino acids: CASTGTDPYEQYF.

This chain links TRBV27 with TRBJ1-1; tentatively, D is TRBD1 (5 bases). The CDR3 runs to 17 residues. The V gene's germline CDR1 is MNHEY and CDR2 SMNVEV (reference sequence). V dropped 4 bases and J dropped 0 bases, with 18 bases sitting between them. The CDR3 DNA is TGTGCCAGCAGTTCCAATTCAGGGCCCCGAATGAACACTGAAGCTTTCTTT. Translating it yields CASSSNSGPRMNTEAFF.

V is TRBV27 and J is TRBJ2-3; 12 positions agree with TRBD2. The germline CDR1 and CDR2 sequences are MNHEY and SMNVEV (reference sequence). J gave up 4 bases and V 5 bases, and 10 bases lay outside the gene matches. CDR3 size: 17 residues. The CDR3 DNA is TGTGCCAGCAGTACCCAGCCTAGCGGGGGGGCCCCAGATACGCAGTATTTT. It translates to CASSTQPSGGAPDTQYF.

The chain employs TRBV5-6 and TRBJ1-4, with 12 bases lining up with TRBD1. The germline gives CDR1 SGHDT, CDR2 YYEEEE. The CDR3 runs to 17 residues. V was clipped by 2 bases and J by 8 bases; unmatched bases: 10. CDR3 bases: TGTGCCAGCAGCTTAAGGGACAGGGGGCGTATAGAGGAAAAACTGTTTTTT. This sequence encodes CASSLRDRGRIEEKLFF.

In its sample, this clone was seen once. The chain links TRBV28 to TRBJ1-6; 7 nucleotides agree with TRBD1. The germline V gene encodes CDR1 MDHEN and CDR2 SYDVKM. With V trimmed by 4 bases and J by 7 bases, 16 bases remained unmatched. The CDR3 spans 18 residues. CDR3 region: CASSSPPPDRAWNSPLHF. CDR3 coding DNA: TGTGCCAGCAGTTCTCCTCCCCCAGACAGGGCGTGGAATTCACCCCTCCACTTT.

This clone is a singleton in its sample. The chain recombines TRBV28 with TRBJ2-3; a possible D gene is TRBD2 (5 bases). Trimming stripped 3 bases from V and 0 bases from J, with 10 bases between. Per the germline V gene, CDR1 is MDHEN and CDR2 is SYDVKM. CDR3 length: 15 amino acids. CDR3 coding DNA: TGTGCCAGCAGTTTCGGACTGAATAGCACAGATACGCAGTATTTT. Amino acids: CASSFGLNSTDTQYF.

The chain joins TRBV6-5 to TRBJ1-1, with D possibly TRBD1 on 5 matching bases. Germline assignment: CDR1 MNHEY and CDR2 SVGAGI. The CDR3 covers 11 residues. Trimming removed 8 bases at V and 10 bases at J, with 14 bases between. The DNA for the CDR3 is TGTGCCAGCCTGGGACTTCGTCGAGCTTTCTTT. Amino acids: CASLGLRRAFF.

CDR3 coding DNA: TGCGCCAGCACCCAGGGTTTCTACTCCTATGGCTACACCTTC. This sequence encodes CASTQGFYSYGYTF. The chain carries TRBV10-2 and TRBJ1-2; D is possibly TRBD1 (5 bases). The length of the CDR3 is 14 residues. V was cut by 7 bases and J by 4 bases, with 16 bases left in between. Germline lookup yields CDR1 WSHSY and CDR2 SAAADI.

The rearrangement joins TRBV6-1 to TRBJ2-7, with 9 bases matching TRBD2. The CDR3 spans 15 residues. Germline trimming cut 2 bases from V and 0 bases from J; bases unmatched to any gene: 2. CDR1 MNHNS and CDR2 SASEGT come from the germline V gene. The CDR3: CASSEKREASYEQYF. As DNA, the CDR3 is TGTGCCAGCAGTGAAAAGCGGGAGGCCTCCTACGAGCAGTACTTC.

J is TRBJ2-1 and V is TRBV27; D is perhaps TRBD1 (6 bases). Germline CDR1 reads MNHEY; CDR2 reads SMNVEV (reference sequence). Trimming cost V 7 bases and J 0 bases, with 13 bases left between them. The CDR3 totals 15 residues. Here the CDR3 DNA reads TGTGCCAGCAAGGATCTGGACAGCTCCTACAATGAGCAGTTCTTC. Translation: CASKDLDSSYNEQFF.